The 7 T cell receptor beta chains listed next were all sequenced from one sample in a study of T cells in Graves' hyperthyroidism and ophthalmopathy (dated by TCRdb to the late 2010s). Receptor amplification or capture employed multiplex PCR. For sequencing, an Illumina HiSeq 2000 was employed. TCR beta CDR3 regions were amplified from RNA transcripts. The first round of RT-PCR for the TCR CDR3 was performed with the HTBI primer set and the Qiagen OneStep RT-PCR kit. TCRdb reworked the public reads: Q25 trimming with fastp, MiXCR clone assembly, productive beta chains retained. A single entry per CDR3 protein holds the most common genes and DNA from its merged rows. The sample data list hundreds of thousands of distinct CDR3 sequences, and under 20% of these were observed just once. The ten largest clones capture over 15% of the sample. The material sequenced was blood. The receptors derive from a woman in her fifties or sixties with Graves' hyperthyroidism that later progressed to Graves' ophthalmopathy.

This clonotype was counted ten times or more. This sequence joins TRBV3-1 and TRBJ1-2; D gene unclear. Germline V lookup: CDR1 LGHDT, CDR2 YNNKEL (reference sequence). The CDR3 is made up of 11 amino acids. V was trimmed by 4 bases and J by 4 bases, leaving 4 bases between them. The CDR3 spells CASSRGYGYTF. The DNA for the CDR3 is TGTGCCAGCAGCCGTGGCTATGGCTACACCTTC.

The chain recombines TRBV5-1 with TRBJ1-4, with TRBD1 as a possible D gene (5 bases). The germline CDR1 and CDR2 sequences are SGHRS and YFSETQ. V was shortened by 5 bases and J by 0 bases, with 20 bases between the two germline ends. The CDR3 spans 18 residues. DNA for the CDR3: TGCGCCAGCAGGGTGGTGGGGCCGGACATTGCAACTAATGAAAAACTGTTTTTT. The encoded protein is CASRVVGPDIATNEKLFF.

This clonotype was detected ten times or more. The CDR3 here is CASSYRGHTYNEQFF. The CDR3 DNA is TGTGCCAGCAGCTACAGGGGTCACACCTACAATGAGCAGTTCTTC. The chain is built from TRBV2 and TRBJ2-1; TRBD1 matches 7 bases. V gave up 6 bases and J gave up 2 bases; unmatched junction bases: 7. CDR1 is SNHLY and CDR2 is FYNNEI in the germline V gene. This CDR3 is 15 amino acids long.

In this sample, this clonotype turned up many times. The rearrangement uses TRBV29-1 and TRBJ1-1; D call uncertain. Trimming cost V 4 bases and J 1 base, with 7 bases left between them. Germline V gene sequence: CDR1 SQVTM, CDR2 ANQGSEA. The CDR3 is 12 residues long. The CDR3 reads CSVGSRNTEAFF. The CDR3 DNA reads TGCAGCGTTGGCTCCAGGAACACTGAAGCTTTCTTT.

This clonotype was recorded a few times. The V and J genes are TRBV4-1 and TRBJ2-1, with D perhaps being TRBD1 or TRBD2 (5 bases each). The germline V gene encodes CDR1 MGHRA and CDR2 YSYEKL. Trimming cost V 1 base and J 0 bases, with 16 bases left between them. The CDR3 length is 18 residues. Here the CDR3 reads CASSQGDASESSYNEQFF. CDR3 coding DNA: TGCGCCAGCAGCCAAGGGGACGCCAGCGAATCCTCCTACAATGAGCAGTTCTTC.

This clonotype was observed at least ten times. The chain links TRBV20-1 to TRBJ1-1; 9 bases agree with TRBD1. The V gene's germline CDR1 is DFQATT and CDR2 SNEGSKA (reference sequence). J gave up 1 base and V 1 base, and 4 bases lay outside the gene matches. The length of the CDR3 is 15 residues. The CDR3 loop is CSARGKTGGNTEAFF. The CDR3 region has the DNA TGCAGTGCTAGAGGCAAGACAGGGGGGAACACTGAAGCTTTCTTT.

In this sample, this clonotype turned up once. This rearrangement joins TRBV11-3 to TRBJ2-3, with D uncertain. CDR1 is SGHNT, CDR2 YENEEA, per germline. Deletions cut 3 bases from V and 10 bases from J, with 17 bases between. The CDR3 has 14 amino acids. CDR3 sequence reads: CASSFLAAAAAQYF. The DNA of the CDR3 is TGTGCCAGCAGCTTCCTGGCGGCGGCGGCGGCGCAGTATTTT.